The rows below give T cell receptor beta chains drawn from one sample of a study of T cells in Graves' hyperthyroidism and ophthalmopathy. Each CDR3 protein is one row after TCRdb ran MiXCR on the multiplex PCR reads. Counted here are approximately 560,000 distinct CDR3 sequences, about 43% occurring once; the ten biggest clones make up roughly 8.2%. Sequenced: peripheral blood or thyroid tissue (not recorded which). The origin of the receptors is a woman aged 18-29 years with Graves' hyperthyroidism. The CDR3 runs from the conserved cysteine through the conserved F or W. The order of the fields is V gene, CDR3 protein.

V: TRBV7-2; CDR3: CASSALGQASGYTF
V: TRBV13; CDR3: CASSLGSGLPSYEQYF
V: TRBV9; CDR3: CASSADRADEQYF
V: TRBV7-3; CDR3: CASSLDGTSGNTGELFF
V: TRBV5-1; CDR3: CASSLTATRIF
V: TRBV7-3; CDR3: CASNQGIPGELFF
V: TRBV10-2; CDR3: CASSESASGRELFF
V: TRBV20-1; CDR3: CSARDPGTGGYEQYF
V: TRBV7-8; CDR3: CASSTGTNQPQHF
V: TRBV2; CDR3: CASDGTSGRPEDEQYF
V: TRBV19; CDR3: CASSVTGGYSPLHF
V: TRBV15; CDR3: CATSTQEVEETQYF
V: TRBV15; CDR3: CATSLRGQDSYEQYF
V: TRBV7-2; CDR3: CASRPTPNTEAFF
V: TRBV7-9; CDR3: CASSQPGQASRAQYF
V: TRBV14; CDR3: CASSQERGPVRQETQYF
V: TRBV7-3; CDR3: CASSFSLKTYGYTF
V: TRBV29-1; CDR3: CSVDGQGAGETQYF
V: TRBV24-1; CDR3: CASSKGIKQETQYF
V: TRBV7-2; CDR3: CASSYDTGELFF
V: TRBV7-2; CDR3: CASSLQWKTQYF
V: TRBV2; CDR3: CASSETRVQNTGELFF
V: TRBV20-1; CDR3: CSAVNPGLAGTYEQYF
V: TRBV7-8; CDR3: CASSYSTDRSNTEAFF
V: TRBV19; CDR3: CASSAATSSGNTIYF
V: TRBV7-2; CDR3: CASSLMAGSNQPQHF
V: TRBV20-1; CDR3: CSARPPLGQVGEETQYF
V: TRBV19; CDR3: CASSTDRGPVEAFF
V: TRBV5-1; CDR3: CASTKRGERSGANVLTF
V: TRBV2; CDR3: CASKLTGTGERNEQYF
V: TRBV20-1; CDR3: CSASPSYQETQYF
V: TRBV15; CDR3: CATSRQNNQPQHF
V: TRBV29-1; CDR3: CSAVLSGHYEQYF
V: TRBV19; CDR3: CASSRQGGFYEQYF
V: TRBV25-1; CDR3: CASSEARDRNTGELFF
V: TRBV7-2; CDR3: CASSFRHATNEKLFF
V: TRBV10-3; CDR3: CAITEGTGNEAFF
V: TRBV29-1; CDR3: CSVEDRDRPYEQYF
V: TRBV20-1; CDR3: CSAPRGGANRAFF
V: TRBV25-1; CDR3: CASRDGRGAGDYGYTF
V: TRBV12-3/TRBV12-4; CDR3: CASSFGRGTQPQYF
V: TRBV25-1; CDR3: CARKGQLNTEAFF
V: TRBV29-1; CDR3: CSVETGMNTGANVLTF
V: TRBV10-3; CDR3: CAISESKAVNQPQYF
V: TRBV7-9; CDR3: CASSPGWGNGYTF
V: TRBV7-9; CDR3: CASSPPGGPEQYF
V: TRBV10-2; CDR3: CASSESGGFGETQYF
V: TRBV9; CDR3: CASSVAYRGNQPQHF